This is a list of T cell receptor beta chains from one sample in a study of blood T cell repertoires in COVID-19. Method: immunoSEQ multiplex PCR; TCRdb's copy keeps in-frame clones and lacks some. The sample holds approximately 46,000 clones, about 89% seen once. Sequencing was done on a sample of peripheral blood. The receptor source for this set is a man between 65 and 85 years old with active COVID-19. Both conserved end residues are part of each CDR3. The D gene is left open where the match is weak. Rows give clone size only sometimes, using once, few, many, or a class for an expanded clone.

v_gene: TRBV6-5; d_gene: TRBD1; abundance: NA; j_gene: TRBJ2-7; CDR3aa: CASYGQGEQYF; CDR3nt: TGTGCCAGCTACGGACAGGGCGAGCAGTACTTC
v_gene: TRBV25-1; d_gene: NA; abundance: few; j_gene: TRBJ1-1; CDR3aa: CASSEDSSAFF; CDR3nt: TGTGCCAGCAGTGAAGACAGTTCAGCTTTCTTT
v_gene: TRBV30; d_gene: TRBD1; abundance: NA; j_gene: TRBJ1-2; CDR3aa: CAWVYRTGGHGYTF; CDR3nt: TGTGCCTGGGTATACCGGACAGGGGGCCATGGCTACACCTTC
v_gene: TRBV28; d_gene: TRBD1; abundance: NA; j_gene: TRBJ1-6; CDR3aa: CASREGTGGSPLHF; CDR3nt: TGTGCCAGCAGGGAAGGGACAGGGGGATCACCCCTCCACTTT
v_gene: TRBV7-6; d_gene: NA; abundance: NA; j_gene: TRBJ1-2; CDR3aa: CASSLDSGVDNGYTF; CDR3nt: TGTGCCAGCAGCTTAGATTCGGGGGTGGATAATGGCTACACCTTC
v_gene: TRBV12-5; d_gene: NA; abundance: NA; j_gene: TRBJ2-1; CDR3aa: CASGLPRYGQSMYNEQFF; CDR3nt: TGTGCTAGTGGTTTGCCCCGATACGGACAGAGTATGTACAATGAGCAGTTCTTC
v_gene: TRBV29-1; d_gene: NA; abundance: NA; j_gene: TRBJ2-2; CDR3aa: CSVYGTGGNTGELFF; CDR3nt: TGCAGCGTTTATGGCACGGGGGGCAACACCGGGGAGCTGTTTTTT
v_gene: TRBV29-1; d_gene: NA; abundance: NA; j_gene: TRBJ1-1; CDR3aa: CSVDLGQSFNTEAFF; CDR3nt: TGCAGCGTTGACCTAGGACAGAGCTTTAACACTGAAGCTTTCTTT
v_gene: TRBV20-1; d_gene: TRBD2; abundance: NA; j_gene: TRBJ2-1; CDR3aa: CSASAGLGYNEQFF; CDR3nt: TGCAGTGCTAGTGCGGGACTAGGCTACAATGAGCAGTTCTTC
v_gene: TRBV28; d_gene: TRBD1; abundance: NA; j_gene: TRBJ1-6; CDR3aa: CASSLAGTGQNSPLHF; CDR3nt: TGTGCCAGCAGTTTAGCCGGGACAGGACAAAATTCACCCCTCCACTTT
v_gene: TRBV4-1; d_gene: NA; abundance: NA; j_gene: TRBJ1-2; CDR3aa: CASSQDLTGIYYGYTF; CDR3nt: TGCGCCAGCAGCCAAGATCTAACAGGGATTTACTATGGCTACACCTTC
v_gene: TRBV7-8; d_gene: TRBD1; abundance: NA; j_gene: TRBJ2-7; CDR3aa: CASSFGTGDSYSYEQYF; CDR3nt: TGTGCCAGCAGCTTTGGGACAGGGGATTCATACTCCTACGAGCAGTACTTC
v_gene: TRBV5-1; d_gene: TRBD1; abundance: NA; j_gene: TRBJ2-5; CDR3aa: CASSRDRVETQYF; CDR3nt: TGCGCCAGCAGCAGGGACAGGGTAGAGACCCAGTACTTC
v_gene: TRBV10-3; d_gene: NA; abundance: NA; j_gene: TRBJ1-5; CDR3aa: CAIRGTQGQPQHF; CDR3nt: TGTGCCATCAGGGGGACGCAGGGGCAGCCCCAGCATTTT
v_gene: TRBV7-2; d_gene: TRBD1; abundance: NA; j_gene: TRBJ1-3; CDR3aa: CASSSTGGGGNTIYF; CDR3nt: TGTGCCAGCAGCTCGACAGGGGGCGGTGGAAACACCATATATTTT
v_gene: TRBV10-1; d_gene: TRBD2; abundance: once; j_gene: TRBJ2-1; CDR3aa: CASSEIASGGALNEQFF; CDR3nt: TGCGCCAGCAGTGAGATAGCTAGCGGGGGGGCCCTGAATGAGCAGTTCTTC
v_gene: TRBV7-9; d_gene: NA; abundance: NA; j_gene: TRBJ2-3; CDR3aa: CASRSASTDTQYF; CDR3nt: TGTGCCAGCCGGTCCGCTAGCACAGATACGCAGTATTTT
v_gene: TRBV12-5; d_gene: NA; abundance: once; j_gene: TRBJ1-3; CDR3aa: CASAFHVGHSNSGNTIYF; CDR3nt: TGTGCTAGTGCCTTTCATGTCGGACATTCCAACTCTGGAAACACCATATATTTT
v_gene: TRBV5-6; d_gene: TRBD1; abundance: NA; j_gene: TRBJ1-3; CDR3aa: CATKGGGGTIYF; CDR3nt: TGTGCCACTAAAGGGGGCGGAGGGACCATATATTTT
v_gene: TRBV6-6; d_gene: TRBD1; abundance: NA; j_gene: TRBJ2-2; CDR3aa: CASTGQGAVGELFF; CDR3nt: TGTGCCAGCACGGGACAGGGGGCAGTCGGGGAGCTGTTTTTT
v_gene: TRBV3-1/TRBV3-2; d_gene: TRBD1; abundance: NA; j_gene: TRBJ1-2; CDR3aa: CASSQDPDRGLYGYTF; CDR3nt: TGTGCCAGCAGCCAAGATCCGGACAGGGGCCTCTATGGCTACACCTTC
v_gene: TRBV9; d_gene: TRBD1; abundance: NA; j_gene: TRBJ2-3; CDR3aa: CASNQGVRGGISTTDTQYF; CDR3nt: TGTGCCAGCAACCAAGGGGTGCGAGGGGGCATCTCGACAACAGATACGCAGTATTTT
v_gene: TRBV24-1; d_gene: NA; abundance: NA; j_gene: TRBJ2-5; CDR3aa: CATSDRNKAGYGQETQYF; CDR3nt: TGTGCCACCAGTGATCGAAACAAGGCCGGGTACGGCCAAGAGACCCAGTACTTC